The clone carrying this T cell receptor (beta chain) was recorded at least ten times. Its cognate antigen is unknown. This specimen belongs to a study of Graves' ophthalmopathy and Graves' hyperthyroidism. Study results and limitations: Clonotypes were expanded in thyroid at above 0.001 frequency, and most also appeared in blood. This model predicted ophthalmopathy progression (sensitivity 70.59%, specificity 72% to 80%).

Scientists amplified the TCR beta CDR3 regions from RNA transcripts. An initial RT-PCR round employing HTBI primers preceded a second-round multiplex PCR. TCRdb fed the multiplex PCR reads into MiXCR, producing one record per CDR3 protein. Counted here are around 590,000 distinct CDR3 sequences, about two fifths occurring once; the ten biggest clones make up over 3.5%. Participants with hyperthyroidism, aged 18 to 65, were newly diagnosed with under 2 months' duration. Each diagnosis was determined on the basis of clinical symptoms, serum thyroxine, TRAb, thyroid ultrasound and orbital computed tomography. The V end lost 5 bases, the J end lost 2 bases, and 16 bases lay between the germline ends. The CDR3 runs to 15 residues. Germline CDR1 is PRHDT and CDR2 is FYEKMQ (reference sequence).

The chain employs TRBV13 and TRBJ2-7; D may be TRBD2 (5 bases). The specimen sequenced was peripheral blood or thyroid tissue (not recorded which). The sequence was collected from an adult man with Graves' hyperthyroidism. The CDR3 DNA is TGTGCCAGCAGCCCCCGCGGGCAGGTGACCTACGAGCAGTACTTC. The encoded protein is CASSPRGQVTYEQYF.